A single sample gave rise to the 32 T cell receptor beta chains below, sequenced in a study of response to subunit inactivated influenza vaccine. Via MiXCR, TCRdb re-called the RT-PCR reads, giving one row per CDR3 protein. The table includes about 700,000 distinct CDR3 sequences, 12% to 15% detected once. The material was PBMCs from blood, obtained less than 15 days before vaccination. These receptor sequences come from a man aged 45 to 65 who received an inactivated influenza vaccine.

V gene TRBV4-2 combines with J gene TRBJ2-3; the match to TRBD2 covers 9 bases. CDR1 and CDR2 (germline): LGHNA, YNFKEQ. The J segment lost 2 bases and the V segment lost 0 bases, leaving 6 bases of the junction unmatched. The CDR3 loop spans 17 amino acids. The CDR3 coding sequence is TGTGCCAGCAGCCAAGATAAACTAGCGGGCGACACAGATACGCAGTATTTT. Residues: CASSQDKLAGDTDTQYF.

The rearrangement uses TRBV29-1 and TRBJ1-4, with D unresolved. The germline gives CDR1 SQVTM, CDR2 ANQGSEA. Trimming pared 6 bases from V and 8 bases from J, leaving 10 bases between. The length of the CDR3 is 11 residues. DNA for the CDR3: TGCAGCGTCAAGATGGGAGAAAAACTGTTTTTT. Amino acid sequence: CSVKMGEKLFF.

The chain joins TRBV12-3 or TRBV12-4 to TRBJ1-2, with a possible D match to TRBD1 (5 bases). This CDR3 comprises 15 residues. Trimming shortened V by 0 bases and J by 6 bases, and 14 bases separated the two germline ends. The CDR3 nucleotides are TGTGCCAGCAGTTTAGCGCCTTTCGGGGGGGATGGCTACACCTTC. Translation: CASSLAPFGGDGYTF.

V gene TRBV6-5 combines with J gene TRBJ1-2; 7 nucleotides agree with TRBD1. The germline CDR1 and CDR2 sequences are MNHEY and SVGAGI. This CDR3 is 12 amino acids long. Trimming removed 6 bases from V and 8 bases from J; junction bases left unmatched: 6. The CDR3: CASRSRQGGYTF. The CDR3, as DNA: TGTGCCAGCAGATCCAGACAGGGCGGCTACACCTTC.

Remarks on this clonotype: This clone may be a read error of a much larger clone one base away. This sequence joins TRBV7-6 and TRBJ2-3; 10 bases are shared with TRBD2. The ends lost 5 bases at V and 0 bases at J; junction bases unmatched: 2. The germline gives CDR1 SGHVS, CDR2 FNYEAQ. This CDR3 region has 15 residues. CDR3 residues: CASSMTSGSTDTQYF. Here the CDR3 DNA reads TGTGCCAGCAGCATGACTAGCGGGAGCACAGATACGCAGTATTTT.

This clonotype was observed a handful of times. The chain combines TRBV12-3 or TRBV12-4 with TRBJ1-2; 7 nucleotides agree with TRBD1. The CDR3 totals 12 residues. Losses at the gene ends were 5 bases for V and 6 bases for J; bases not matched to a gene: 3. DNA of the CDR3: TGTGCCAGCAGTGCGACAGGGAATGGCTACACCTTC. This sequence encodes CASSATGNGYTF.

This clonotype occurred a few times. The CDR3, as DNA: TGTGCCAGCAGCGGGACAGGGTTTAACTATGGCTACACCTTC. The encoded protein is CASSGTGFNYGYTF. The rearrangement joins TRBV28 to TRBJ1-2, with TRBD1 matching 9 bases. CDR1 is MDHEN, CDR2 SYDVKM, per germline. This CDR3 has 14 residues. V shed 6 bases and J 1 base; nucleotides not matched to a gene: 3.

The chain carries TRBV7-9 and TRBJ2-5, with D possibly TRBD1 on 6 matching bases. The CDR3 consists of 14 residues. V was clipped by 5 bases and J by 1 base, with 11 bases between them. Per the germline V gene, CDR1 is SEHNR and CDR2 is FQNEAQ (reference sequence). The CDR3 DNA follows: TGTGCCAGCAGCGAAAGGACAGTCCAAGAGACCCAGTACTTC. Translating gives CASSERTVQETQYF.

V usage is TRBV6-2 or TRBV6-3 and J usage is TRBJ2-1; 7 positions match TRBD2. The V segment lost 5 bases and the J segment 3 bases; nucleotides outside the gene matches: 13. This CDR3 contains 17 residues. Germline V gene lookup returns CDR1 MNHEY and CDR2 SVGEGT. CDR3 residues: CASSTPRLAFLYNEQFF. CDR3 DNA sequence: TGTGCCAGCAGTACCCCTCGACTAGCCTTCCTCTACAATGAGCAGTTCTTC.

This clonotype was seen a handful of times. The chain links TRBV3-1 to TRBJ2-7; tentatively, D is TRBD2 (6 bases). Germline V gives CDR1 LGHDT, CDR2 YNNKEL (reference sequence). Trimming removed 5 bases from V and 5 bases from J, with 13 bases in between. This CDR3 is 13 amino acids long. Here the CDR3 DNA reads TGTGCCAGCAGCTCCTTTGGGGGGAACGAGCAGTACTTC. Translated: CASSSFGGNEQYF.

The chain is built from TRBV12-3 or TRBV12-4 and TRBJ2-7; D possibly corresponds to TRBD1 (6 bases). The CDR3 contains 15 residues. Trimming cost V 2 bases and J 12 bases, with 23 bases left between them. The CDR3 protein is CASSLRGLPWGRRYF. The CDR3 DNA reads TGTGCCAGCAGTTTAAGGGGATTACCCTGGGGGCGTCGGTACTTC.

The rearrangement links TRBV29-1 to TRBJ1-1; 9 bases match TRBD1. Germline CDR1 and CDR2: SQVTM and ANQGSEA. The CDR3 sequence is 14 residues long. The J segment lost 5 bases and the V segment lost 5 bases, leaving 9 bases of the junction unmatched. DNA for the CDR3: TGCAGCGTTAAGACGACAGGGGGAAGTACTGAAGCTTTCTTT. Its protein is CSVKTTGGSTEAFF. The complete variable domain, with remaining parts taken from reference TRBV29-1 and TRBJ1-1, reads SAVISQKPSRDICQRGTSLTIQCQVDSQVTMMFWYRQQPGQSLTLIATANQGSEATYESGFVIDKFPISRPNLTFSTLTVSNMSPEDSSIYLCSVKTTGGSTEAFFGQGTRLTVV.

The chain joins TRBV12-3 or TRBV12-4 to TRBJ2-1; D remains unclear. The CDR3 has 15 amino acids. V was clipped by 6 bases and J by 2 bases, with 14 bases between them. The CDR3 DNA reads as TGTGCCAGCAGACTAAAAAGTGGTCCCTACAATGAGCAGTTCTTC. Its translation: CASRLKSGPYNEQFF.

The chain carries TRBV7-2 and TRBJ2-1; 7 nucleotides agree with TRBD2. Germline assignment: CDR1 SGHTA and CDR2 FQGNSA. Trimming took 5 bases from V and 4 from J; bases not matched to a gene: 11. The CDR3 extends over 16 amino acids. The CDR3 nucleotides read TGTGCCAGCAGCCCCGCTGGGGGGGGGTCTTACAATGAGCAGTTCTTC. The encoded protein is CASSPAGGGSYNEQFF.

This clonotype showed up just a few times. This chain uses TRBV15 with TRBJ2-7; D is unresolved. V lost 0 bases and J lost 2, with 8 bases in between. Per germline, CDR1 LNHNV and CDR2 YYDKDF (reference sequence). CDR3 length: 14 amino acids. CDR3 sequence: CATSRDPGPYEQYF. DNA for the CDR3: TGTGCCACCAGCAGAGATCCTGGGCCCTACGAGCAGTACTTC. Full variable domain (missing parts from reference TRBV15 and TRBJ2-7): DAMVIQNPRYQVTQFGKPVTLSCSQTLNHNVMYWYQQKSSQAPKLLFHYYDKDFNNEADTPDNFQSRRPNTSFCFLDIRSPGLGDTAMYLCATSRDPGPYEQYFGPGTRLTVT.

This clonotype was seen repeatedly, ten times or more. The V call is TRBV20-1, the J call TRBJ1-5; D perhaps matches TRBD1 (5 bases). Germline CDR1 reads DFQATT; CDR2 reads SNEGSKA (reference sequence). The CDR3 spans 15 residues. V was trimmed by 6 bases and J by 2 bases, leaving 17 bases between them. CDR3 region: CSAPAGGPGNQPQHF. The CDR3 DNA reads TGCAGTGCCCCCGCGGGGGGTCCGGGCAATCAGCCCCAGCATTTT.

CDR3 residues: CASSARQGLNTQYF. The CDR3 nucleotides read TGTGCCAGCAGCGCAAGACAGGGGCTCAATACGCAGTATTTT. The rearrangement links TRBV11-3 to TRBJ2-3, with 8 bases aligning to TRBD1. V dropped 5 bases and J dropped 7; count of bases not matched to a gene: 8. This CDR3 region has 14 residues. Per germline, CDR1 SGHNT and CDR2 YENEEA. Using reference TRBV11-3 and TRBJ2-3 for the parts outside the CDR3, the full variable domain is EAGVVQSPRYKIIEKKQPVAFWCNPISGHNTLYWYLQNLGQGPELLIRYENEEAVDDSQLPKDRFSAERLKGVDSTLKIQPAELGDSAVYLCASSARQGLNTQYFGPGTRLTVL.

The chain joins TRBV7-2 to TRBJ2-5; a possible D gene is TRBD2 (6 bases). In germline, CDR1 is SGHTA, CDR2 FQGNSA. This CDR3 contains 14 residues. The ends were cut back, 11 bases at V and 1 base at J, with 17 bases in the middle. The CDR3 here is CAEIIRDFQETQYF. The CDR3 DNA reads as TGTGCCGAAATCATCCGGGACTTCCAAGAGACCCAGTACTTC.

This clonotype was counted at least ten times. The V gene is TRBV6-2 or TRBV6-3, the J gene TRBJ2-1, with TRBD2 matching 9 bases. Germline-derived CDR1 and CDR2 are MNHEY and SVGEGT. The trim removed 4 bases at V and 2 bases at J, leaving 6 bases unmatched. The CDR3 runs to 16 residues. This CDR3 is CASSSGTSLAYNEQFF. Written as DNA, the CDR3 is TGTGCCAGCAGTTCCGGGACTAGCCTAGCCTACAATGAGCAGTTCTTC.

This clonotype was observed a few times. The chain has TRBV5-1 and TRBJ2-4, with TRBD2 identical over 9 bases. V shed 0 bases and J 0 bases; nucleotides not matched to a gene: 10. CDR1 is SGHRS, CDR2 YFSETQ, per germline. The CDR3 runs to 19 residues. The CDR3 spells CASSLGSGLAGLAKNIQYF. The CDR3 DNA reads as TGCGCCAGCAGCTTGGGGTCGGGCCTAGCGGGACTAGCCAAAAACATTCAGTACTTC.

This clonotype was seen ten or more times. The chain joins TRBV4-3 to TRBJ2-5; the match to TRBD2 covers 8 bases. This CDR3 is built from 16 residues. V lost 0 bases to trimming and J lost 5 bases; unmatched junction nucleotides: 8. The germline gives CDR1 LGHNA, CDR2 YSLEER. The CDR3 coding sequence is TGCGCCAGCAGCCAAGATTGGCGGGGGGCGTGGGAGACCCAGTACTTC. Translation gives CASSQDWRGAWETQYF.

The chain couples TRBV6-1 to TRBJ2-6; D gene uncertain. This CDR3 region has 15 residues. V gave up 6 bases and J gave up 0 bases, with 9 bases separating them. CDR1 and CDR2 from the germline V gene are MNHNS and SASEGT. CDR3 nucleotide sequence: TGTGCCAGCAGGCCAGTACCCTCTGGGGCCAACGTCCTGACTTTC. The encoded protein is CASRPVPSGANVLTF.

In this sample, this clonotype turned up a few times. V gene TRBV13 combines with J gene TRBJ2-1; weak D call: TRBD1 (6 bases). V was trimmed by 6 bases and J by 5 bases, leaving 17 bases between them. The CDR3 is made up of 15 amino acids. Looked up from germline, CDR1 is PRHDT and CDR2 is FYEKMQ (reference sequence). The CDR3 reads CASSPDRDTHNEQFF. CDR3 nucleotides: TGTGCCAGCAGTCCGGACCGGGACACCCACAATGAGCAGTTCTTC.

In its sample, this clonotype was seen many times. The CDR3: CASSFRGRGSNQPQHF. In DNA form, the CDR3 reads TGTGCCAGCAGTTTCAGGGGGCGAGGCAGCAATCAGCCCCAGCATTTT. The chain is built from TRBV28 and TRBJ1-5, with 8 nucleotides matching TRBD1. V lost 3 bases to trimming and J lost 1 base; unmatched junction nucleotides: 5. Germline V CDR1 and CDR2: MDHEN, SYDVKM. CDR3 length: 16 amino acids.

This clonotype showed up many times. V and J are TRBV4-1 and TRBJ1-4, with D hard to call. Trimming pared 0 bases from V and 0 bases from J, leaving 8 bases between. The CDR3 covers 16 residues. From germline, CDR1 is MGHRA and CDR2 YSYEKL. DNA for the CDR3: TGCGCCAGCAGCCAAGATCCAACCACAACTAATGAAAAACTGTTTTTT. It yields the protein CASSQDPTTTNEKLFF.

The CDR3 DNA reads TGCAGTGCTAGAGATCCCAAGGGATTTGAAGCTTTCTTT. It translates to CSARDPKGFEAFF. The J gene is TRBJ1-1, the V gene TRBV20-1, with D uncertain. V lost 0 bases, J lost 7 bases, and 12 bases lay in between. Per the germline V gene, CDR1 is DFQATT and CDR2 is SNEGSKA (reference sequence). This CDR3 comprises 13 residues.

This clonotype turned up a few times. This chain uses TRBV9 with TRBJ2-5, with a tentative D call TRBD1 (5 bases). The V gene lost 0 bases and the J gene lost 2 bases, with 8 bases spanning the gap. The length of the CDR3 is 14 residues. Germline CDR1 SGDLS, CDR2 YYNGEE. CDR3 in amino acids: CASSVETGQETQYF. CDR3 nucleotide sequence: TGTGCCAGCAGCGTAGAAACAGGACAAGAGACCCAGTACTTC.

The V and J genes are TRBV5-5 and TRBJ2-2; 8 nucleotides line up with TRBD1. This CDR3 has 16 residues. Germline V gene data show CDR1 as SGHKS and CDR2 as YYEKEE (reference sequence). The J segment lost 1 base and the V segment lost 4 bases, leaving 6 bases of the junction unmatched. The DNA of the CDR3 is TGTGCCAGCAGCACCCTGGGACAGGTGAACACCGGGGAGCTGTTTTTT. This encodes CASSTLGQVNTGELFF.

V gene TRBV4-1 combines with J gene TRBJ2-5; 9 bases map to TRBD1. CDR3 size: 16 residues. After removal of 4 bases from V and 2 bases from J, the junction contained 8 bases not matched to a gene. Germline V CDR1 and CDR2: MGHRA, YSYEKL. CDR3 DNA: TGCGCCAGCAGCCTCACAGGGGGCCTCCTTCAAGAGACCCAGTACTTC. This codes for CASSLTGGLLQETQYF.

The gene calls are TRBV10-3 and TRBJ1-5, with D possibly being TRBD1 (6 bases). The CDR3 runs 14 residues. The germline gives CDR1 ENHRY, CDR2 SYGVKD. Trimming took 6 bases from V and 4 from J, leaving 13 bases between them. Written as DNA, the CDR3 is TGTGCCATCAGCGAGACAGGATGGAATCAGCCCCAGCATTTT. As protein: CAISETGWNQPQHF.

This clonotype was recorded only once. The V call is TRBV12-3 or TRBV12-4, the J call TRBJ2-3, with 8 bases identical to TRBD1. V gave up 6 bases and J gave up 10 bases; unmatched junction bases: 3. CDR3 length: 11 residues. CDR3 sequence (DNA): TGTGCCAGCAGCTCAGGGGGCCCGCAGTATTTT. This codes for CASSSGGPQYF.

The rearrangement links TRBV28 to TRBJ1-2; the match to TRBD1 covers 8 bases. V was clipped by 5 bases and J by 0 bases; unmatched bases: 2. The germline V gene has CDR1 MDHEN and CDR2 SYDVKM. This CDR3 region has 14 residues. The DNA of the CDR3 is TGTGCCAGCAGTGGACAGGGATCTAACTATGGCTACACCTTC. Residues: CASSGQGSNYGYTF.